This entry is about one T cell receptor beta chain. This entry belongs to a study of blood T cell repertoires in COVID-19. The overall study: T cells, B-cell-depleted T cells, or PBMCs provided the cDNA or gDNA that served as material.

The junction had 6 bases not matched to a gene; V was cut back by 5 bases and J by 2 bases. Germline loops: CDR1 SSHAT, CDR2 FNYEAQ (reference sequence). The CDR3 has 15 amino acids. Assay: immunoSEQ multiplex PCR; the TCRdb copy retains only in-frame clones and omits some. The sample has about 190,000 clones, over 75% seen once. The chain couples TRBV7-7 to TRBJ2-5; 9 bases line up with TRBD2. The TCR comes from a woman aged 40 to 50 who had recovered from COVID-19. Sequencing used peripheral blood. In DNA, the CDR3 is TGTGCCAGCAGCACCGGGACTAGCACACAAGAGACCCAGTACTTC. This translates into CASSTGTSTQETQYF.